This entry features one T cell receptor (beta chain) sequence. Antigen specificity is unknown. The junction departs from the called germline gene at one end, perhaps through a read error. The data were taken from a study of T cell responses to AZD1222 COVID-19 vaccine. Study in general: Combined were second doses at about 4 or about 12 weeks. Study-wide results and caveats: The study sampled repertoires only after the peak T cell response. Researchers report vaccine-associated CD4 TCRs spanning spike, with dominance at 160-218 and 743-854.

The table came from immunoSEQ multiplex PCR; TCRdb's copy has only in-frame clones and leaves some out. The profile shows about 110,000 clones, roughly 90% of them singletons. Germline CDR1 SGHDT, CDR2 YYEEEE. The CDR3 has 16 residues. Material: peripheral blood, obtained on day 0 of AZD1222 vaccination. The chain combines TRBV5-6 with TRBJ2-7, with D possibly being TRBD1 or TRBD2 (6 bases each). The clonotype originates from an adult in good health. CDR3 sequence reads: CASSLGPGAIRDWRNF. CDR3 bases: TGTGCCAGCAGCTTGGGTCCAGGGGCGATCAGGGACTGGCGGAACTTC.